The 22 T cell receptor beta chains presented below share a single source sample, sequenced in a study of shared clonotypes between healthy human individuals. The method was immunoSEQ multiplex PCR; TCRdb's version includes in-frame clones alone and lacks a portion of them. The sample consists of a few million clones, about 94% of them appearing once. Sequenced sample: naive CD4+ T cells sorted from blood. Indicated subset: CD45RA+ positively selected. The receptors were sampled from a man aged 18 to 29 in good health.

V usage is TRBV5-4 and J usage is TRBJ2-7; a possible D gene is TRBD1 (6 bases). The CDR3 is 12 amino acids. The V end was cut by 2 bases, the J end by 9 bases, with 12 bases between. Germline V CDR1 and CDR2: SGHNT, YYREEE (reference sequence). CDR3 residues: CASSFNRAGQYF. CDR3 nucleotide sequence: TGTGCCAGCAGCTTTAACAGGGCTGGGCAGTACTTC.

Turning to this clone: Other DNA sequences from this sample encode an identical CDR3 as well. The chain uses TRBV5-1 and TRBJ2-2; possible D gene TRBD2, 6 bases. Germline V CDR1 and CDR2: SGHRS, YFSETQ. This CDR3 has 14 amino acids. The ends were cut back, 2 bases at V and 4 bases at J, with 9 bases in the middle. The CDR3 DNA sequence: TGCGCCAGCAGCTTCGGGGGAGCCACCGGGGAGCTGTTTTTT. Translation gives CASSFGGATGELFF.

The rearrangement uses TRBV6-1 and TRBJ1-2; TRBD1 might be the D (5 bases). The CDR3 is made up of 13 amino acids. The V and J ends lost 11 bases and 4 bases respectively, with 17 bases between them. Germline CDR1 reads MNHNS; CDR2 reads SASEGT. DNA for the CDR3: TGTGCCGGAAGAAGGGCAGGGTCCTATGGCTACACCTTC. Residues: CAGRRAGSYGYTF.

CDR3: CASSPRMNAGNQPQHF. The CDR3, as DNA: TGCGCCAGCAGCCCCAGGATGAACGCGGGCAATCAGCCCCAGCATTTT. This rearrangement joins TRBV5-1 to TRBJ1-5; D ambiguous. V was cut by 4 bases and J by 2 bases, with 16 bases left in between. This CDR3 region has 16 residues. Germline V gene data show CDR1 as SGHRS and CDR2 as YFSETQ.

Comments on this clone: The sample carries other DNA sequences with the same CDR3. The genes are TRBV19 and TRBJ2-1, with D tentatively TRBD1 (5 bases). The CDR3 is 12 amino acids. Germline V CDR1 and CDR2: LNHDA, SQIVND (reference sequence). With 4 bases removed from V and 6 bases from J, the gap between germline ends came to 7 bases. For the CDR3, the DNA is TGTGCCAGTAGTACCCAGGGCAATGAGCAGTTCTTC. This translates into CASSTQGNEQFF.

The V call is TRBV7-9, the J call TRBJ1-2, with TRBD1 matching 7 bases. Germline lookup yields CDR1 SEHNR and CDR2 FQNEAQ (reference sequence). Germline trimming cut 5 bases from V and 8 bases from J; bases unmatched to any gene: 14. The CDR3 runs 15 residues. The CDR3: CASSAYDREGNGYTF. The CDR3, as DNA: TGTGCCAGCAGCGCTTATGACAGGGAGGGTAACGGCTACACCTTC.

V gene TRBV7-9 combines with J gene TRBJ1-6; D unclear. The V and J ends lost 5 bases and 10 bases respectively, with 15 bases between them. The germline V gene has CDR1 SEHNR and CDR2 FQNEAQ (reference sequence). This CDR3 has 14 residues. The CDR3 here is CASSVGVEDSPLHF. The DNA of the CDR3 is TGTGCCAGCAGCGTCGGTGTGGAGGACTCACCCCTCCACTTT. Complete variable domain (other parts from reference TRBV7-9 and TRBJ1-6): DTGVSQNPRHKITKRGQNVTFRCDPISEHNRLYWYRQTLGQGPEFLTYFQNEAQLEKSRLLSDRFSAERPKGSFSTLEIQRTEQGDSAMYLCASSVGVEDSPLHFGNGTRLTVT.

The chain has TRBV18 and TRBJ2-5, with D unresolved. Germline V lookup: CDR1 KGHSH, CDR2 LQKENI. The length of the CDR3 is 13 residues. The V and J ends lost 0 bases and 4 bases respectively, with 6 bases between them. For the CDR3, the DNA is TGTGCCAGCTCACCACCGAAAGGAGAGACCCAGTACTTC. Translating it yields CASSPPKGETQYF.

The chain joins TRBV19 to TRBJ1-4; perhaps TRBD1 as D (6 bases). The CDR3 loop spans 14 amino acids. V was clipped by 3 bases and J by 4 bases, with 9 bases between them. CDR1 is LNHDA and CDR2 is SQIVND in the germline V gene (reference sequence). CDR3 in amino acids: CASSIGQYNEKLFF. In nucleotides, the CDR3 is TGTGCCAGTAGTATCGGACAGTATAATGAAAAACTGTTTTTT.

J is TRBJ2-5 and V is TRBV7-2; TRBD2 agrees at 9 bases. Trimming cost V 5 bases and J 4 bases; bases outside gene matches: 11. Germline lookup yields CDR1 SGHTA and CDR2 FQGNSA. This CDR3 spans 16 amino acids. In DNA form, the CDR3 reads TGTGCCAGCAGCGGAGAGAGCGGGAGGCCGGCAGAGACCCAGTACTTC. Its protein product is CASSGESGRPAETQYF. The complete variable domain, with remaining parts taken from reference TRBV7-2 and TRBJ2-5, reads GAGVSQSPSNKVTEKGKDVELRCDPISGHTALYWYRQSLGQGLEFLIYFQGNSAPDKSGLPSDRFSAERTGGSVSTLTIQRTQQEDSAVYLCASSGESGRPAETQYFGPGTRLLVL.

The chain employs TRBV18 and TRBJ1-2; D gene uncertain. V was cut by 2 bases and J by 0 bases, with 10 bases left in between. There are 15 residues in the CDR3. Germline CDR1 reads KGHSH; CDR2 reads LQKENI. CDR3 coding DNA: TGTGCCAGCTCACCAATCCAAGGAGCTAACTATGGCTACACCTTC. Translation: CASSPIQGANYGYTF.

This clone was counted once. This chain joins TRBV5-1 and TRBJ1-6; D is unresolved. CDR3 length: 15 amino acids. Trimming pared 4 bases from V and 4 bases from J, leaving 12 bases between. Germline CDR1 reads SGHRS; CDR2 reads YFSETQ. The DNA for the CDR3 is TGCGCCAGCAGCCCAGAAGGATTTTATAATTCACCCCTCCACTTT. It specifies CASSPEGFYNSPLHF. The variable domain in full, completed from reference TRBV5-1 and TRBJ1-6, reads KAGVTQTPRYLIKTRGQQVTLSCSPISGHRSVSWYQQTPGQGLQFLFEYFSETQRNKGNFPGRFSGRQFSNSRSEMNVSTLELGDSALYLCASSPEGFYNSPLHFGNGTRLTVT.

CDR3 coding DNA: TGTGCCAGCAGTTCAACAGGGGAAGGCTATGGCTACACCTTC. As protein: CASSSTGEGYGYTF. This chain connects TRBV28 to TRBJ1-2, with 7 bases lining up with TRBD1. Germline assignment: CDR1 MDHEN and CDR2 SYDVKM. V lost 4 bases and J lost 4; bases outside the gene matches: 6. The CDR3 runs to 14 residues.

Details on this clone: Other nucleotide sequences in the sample specify the same CDR3. This chain connects TRBV10-3 to TRBJ1-2; D unclear. The germline V gene has CDR1 ENHRY and CDR2 SYGVKD. The V gene lost 2 bases and the J gene lost 5 bases, with 3 bases spanning the gap. The CDR3 length is 11 residues. In DNA, the CDR3 is TGTGCCATCAGTGAGAATTATGGCTACACCTTC. Translating it yields CAISENYGYTF.

This rearrangement joins TRBV4-2 to TRBJ2-5; 9 bases line up with TRBD1. Germline V gene lookup returns CDR1 LGHNA and CDR2 YNFKEQ. This CDR3 is built from 14 residues. J was trimmed by 1 base and V by 5 bases; bases with no gene match: 2. The CDR3 loop is CASSGTGSQETQYF. The CDR3 nucleotides read TGTGCCAGCAGCGGGACAGGGTCCCAAGAGACCCAGTACTTC.

The chain joins TRBV6-1 to TRBJ1-6; TRBD1 agrees at 10 bases. After removal of 0 bases from V and 8 bases from J, the junction contained 4 bases not matched to a gene. This CDR3 has 16 residues. Germline CDR1 is MNHNS and CDR2 is SASEGT. The CDR3 DNA is TGTGCCAGCAGTGAAGCGCGGACAGGGGGAGATTCACCCCTCCACTTT. It yields the protein CASSEARTGGDSPLHF.

The chain couples TRBV5-1 to TRBJ2-3; 9 positions agree with TRBD1. CDR1 and CDR2 (germline): SGHRS, YFSETQ. V lost 7 bases, J lost 0 bases, and 6 bases stayed unmatched. The CDR3 runs 15 residues. The CDR3 nucleotides are TGCGCCAGCGTAACAGGGGGCCGTAGCACAGATACGCAGTATTTT. Residues: CASVTGGRSTDTQYF.

The gene calls are TRBV7-2 and TRBJ2-3; 8 bases match TRBD2. With 7 bases clipped from V and 6 bases from J, the junction kept 24 bases outside the gene matches. The CDR3 is made up of 19 amino acids. Germline CDR1 is SGHTA and CDR2 is FQGNSA. The CDR3 coding sequence is TGTGCCAGCACCCCTCGGTGGACTAGCCTGATCCAGGGCCTCGATACGCAGTATTTT. Amino acid sequence: CASTPRWTSLIQGLDTQYF.

The V and J genes are TRBV27 and TRBJ2-1, with D possibly matching TRBD2 (5 bases). Germline CDR1 is MNHEY and CDR2 is SMNVEV (reference sequence). The CDR3 covers 13 residues. Trimming stripped 6 bases from V and 4 bases from J, with 10 bases between. The CDR3 spells CASRRSGYNEQFF. CDR3 in DNA: TGTGCCAGCAGGCGATCGGGGTACAATGAGCAGTTCTTC.

The chain uses TRBV27 and TRBJ2-7, with 10 nucleotides matching TRBD1. Germline V gives CDR1 MNHEY, CDR2 SMNVEV (reference sequence). This CDR3 contains 14 residues. V gave up 7 bases and J gave up 2 bases; unmatched junction bases: 5. The CDR3: CASNTGTGAYEQYF. The CDR3 nucleotides read TGTGCCAGCAATACCGGGACAGGGGCCTACGAGCAGTACTTC.

This clone was detected once. This chain connects TRBV7-8 to TRBJ2-1; 8 bases are shared with TRBD1. J gave up 6 bases and V 5 bases, and 9 bases lay outside the gene matches. The CDR3 consists of 15 residues. The V gene's germline CDR1 is SGHVS and CDR2 FQNEAQ. Written as DNA, the CDR3 is TGTGCCAGCAGCCCAAGACAGGGGAGATTCAATGAGCAGTTCTTC. Translation gives CASSPRQGRFNEQFF.

The rearrangement joins TRBV11-3 to TRBJ2-1, with D uncertain. The CDR3 is made up of 13 amino acids. Germline CDR1 and CDR2: SGHNT and YENEEA. The V end was cut by 6 bases, the J end by 8 bases, with 14 bases between. The CDR3 region is CASSPQSSDEQFF. CDR3 nucleotide sequence: TGTGCCAGCAGTCCACAGAGCTCCGATGAGCAGTTCTTC.